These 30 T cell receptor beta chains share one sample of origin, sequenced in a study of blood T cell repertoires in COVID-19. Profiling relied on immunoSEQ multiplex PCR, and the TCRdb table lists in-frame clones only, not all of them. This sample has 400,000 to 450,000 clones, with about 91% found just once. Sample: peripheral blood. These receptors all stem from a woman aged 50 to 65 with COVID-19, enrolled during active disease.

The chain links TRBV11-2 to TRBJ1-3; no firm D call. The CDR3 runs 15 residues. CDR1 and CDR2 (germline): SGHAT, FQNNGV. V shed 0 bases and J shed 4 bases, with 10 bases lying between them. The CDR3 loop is CASSLDSQAGNTIYF. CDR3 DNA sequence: TGTGCCAGCAGCTTAGATTCCCAGGCCGGAAACACCATATATTTT.

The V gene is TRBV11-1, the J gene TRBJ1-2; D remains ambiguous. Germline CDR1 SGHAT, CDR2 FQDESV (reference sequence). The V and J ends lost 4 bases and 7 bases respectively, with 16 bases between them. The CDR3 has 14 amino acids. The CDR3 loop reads CASSSIGSSFGYTF. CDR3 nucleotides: TGTGCCAGCAGCTCCATCGGGTCGTCCTTTGGCTACACCTTC. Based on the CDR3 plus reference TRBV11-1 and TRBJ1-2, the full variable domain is EAEVAQSPRYKITEKSQAVAFWCDPISGHATLYWYRQILGQGPELLVQFQDESVVDDSQLPKDRFSAERLKGVDSTLKIQPAELGDSAMYLCASSSIGSSFGYTFGSGTRLTVV.

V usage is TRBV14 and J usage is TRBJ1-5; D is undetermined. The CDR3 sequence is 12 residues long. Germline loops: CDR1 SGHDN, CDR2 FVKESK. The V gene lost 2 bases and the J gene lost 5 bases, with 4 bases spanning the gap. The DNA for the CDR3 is TGTGCCAGCAGCCAACCGGATCAGCCCCAGCATTTT. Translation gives CASSQPDQPQHF.

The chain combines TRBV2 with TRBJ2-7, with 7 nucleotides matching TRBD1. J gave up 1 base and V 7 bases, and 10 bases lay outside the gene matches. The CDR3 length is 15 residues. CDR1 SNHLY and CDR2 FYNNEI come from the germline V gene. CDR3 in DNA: TGTGCCAGCAACGGGGCAGGGGGTTCTTCCTACGAGCAGTACTTC. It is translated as CASNGAGGSSYEQYF.

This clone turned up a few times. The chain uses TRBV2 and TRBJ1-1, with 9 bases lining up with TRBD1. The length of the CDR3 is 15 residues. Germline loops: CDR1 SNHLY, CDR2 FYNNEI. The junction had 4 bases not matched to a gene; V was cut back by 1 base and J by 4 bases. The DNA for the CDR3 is TGTGCCAGCAGTGAAGACAGGGGGCTTGTCACTGAAGCTTTCTTT. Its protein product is CASSEDRGLVTEAFF.

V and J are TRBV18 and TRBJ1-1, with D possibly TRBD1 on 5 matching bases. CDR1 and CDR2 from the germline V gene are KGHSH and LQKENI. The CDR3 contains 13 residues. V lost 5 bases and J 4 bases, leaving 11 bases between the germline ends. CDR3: CASSAQGSTEAFF. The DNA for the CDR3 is TGTGCCAGCTCAGCCCAGGGTAGCACTGAAGCTTTCTTT.

The CDR3, as DNA: TGTGCCAGCAGCACGGGGGCCGGGACAGACTCTGGAAACACCATATATTTT. Amino acid sequence: CASSTGAGTDSGNTIYF. This chain uses TRBV5-4 with TRBJ1-3, with 7 nucleotides matching TRBD1. The CDR3 extends over 17 amino acids. Looked up from germline, CDR1 is SGHNT and CDR2 is YYREEE (reference sequence). V was clipped by 4 bases and J by 0 bases; unmatched bases: 10.

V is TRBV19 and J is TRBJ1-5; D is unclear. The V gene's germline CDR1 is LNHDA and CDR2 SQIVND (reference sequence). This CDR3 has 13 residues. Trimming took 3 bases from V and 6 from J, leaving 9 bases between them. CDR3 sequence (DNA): TGTGCCAGTAGTATTTTGTCGGTTCAGCCCCAGCATTTT. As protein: CASSILSVQPQHF.

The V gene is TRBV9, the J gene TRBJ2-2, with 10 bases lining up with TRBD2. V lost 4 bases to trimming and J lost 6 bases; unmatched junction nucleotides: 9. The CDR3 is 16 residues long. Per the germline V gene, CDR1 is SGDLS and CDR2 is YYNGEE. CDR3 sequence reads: CASSLYERGGSGELFF. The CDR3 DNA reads TGTGCCAGCAGCCTCTATGAGCGGGGGGGCTCCGGGGAGCTGTTTTTT.

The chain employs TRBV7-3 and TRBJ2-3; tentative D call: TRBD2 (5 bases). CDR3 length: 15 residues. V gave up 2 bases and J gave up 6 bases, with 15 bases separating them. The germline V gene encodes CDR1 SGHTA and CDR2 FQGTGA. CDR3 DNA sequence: TGTGCCAGCAGCTTAGATCGGGTGCGGGCTGATACGCAGTATTTT. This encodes CASSLDRVRADTQYF.

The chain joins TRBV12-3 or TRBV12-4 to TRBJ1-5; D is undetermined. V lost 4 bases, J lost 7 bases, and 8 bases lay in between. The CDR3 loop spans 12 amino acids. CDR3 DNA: TGTGCCAGCAGTTCCTTACTCCAGCCCCAGCATTTT. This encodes CASSSLLQPQHF.

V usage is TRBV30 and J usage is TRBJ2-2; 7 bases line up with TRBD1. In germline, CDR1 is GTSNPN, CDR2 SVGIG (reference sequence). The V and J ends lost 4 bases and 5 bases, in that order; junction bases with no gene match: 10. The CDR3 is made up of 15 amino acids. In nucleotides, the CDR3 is TGTGCCTGGAATAATTGGGACAGCGCGACCGGGGAGCTGTTTTTT. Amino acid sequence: CAWNNWDSATGELFF.

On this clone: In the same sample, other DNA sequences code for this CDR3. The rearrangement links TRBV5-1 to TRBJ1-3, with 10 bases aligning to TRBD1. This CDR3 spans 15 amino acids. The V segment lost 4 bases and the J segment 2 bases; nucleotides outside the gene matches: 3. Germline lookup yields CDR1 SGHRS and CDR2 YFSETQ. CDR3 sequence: CASSPGQGAGNTIYF. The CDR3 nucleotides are TGCGCCAGCAGCCCCGGACAGGGGGCTGGAAACACCATATATTTT. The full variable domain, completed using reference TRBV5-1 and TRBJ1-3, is KAGVTQTPRYLIKTRGQQVTLSCSPISGHRSVSWYQQTPGQGLQFLFEYFSETQRNKGNFPGRFSGRQFSNSRSEMNVSTLELGDSALYLCASSPGQGAGNTIYFGEGSWLTVV.

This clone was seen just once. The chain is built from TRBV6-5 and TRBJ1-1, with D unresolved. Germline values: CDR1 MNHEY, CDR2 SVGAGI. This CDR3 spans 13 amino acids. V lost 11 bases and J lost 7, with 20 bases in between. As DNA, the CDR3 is TGTGCCTCCCTTCGCGGAGGGCGAGGTGAAGCTTTCTTT. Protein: CASLRGGRGEAFF.

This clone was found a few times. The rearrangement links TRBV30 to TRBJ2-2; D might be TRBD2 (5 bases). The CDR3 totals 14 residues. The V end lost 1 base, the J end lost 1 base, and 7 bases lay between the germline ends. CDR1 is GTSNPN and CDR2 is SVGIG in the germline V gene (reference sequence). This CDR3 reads CAWSEDLNTGELFF. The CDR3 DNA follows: TGTGCCTGGAGTGAGGACTTGAACACCGGGGAGCTGTTTTTT.

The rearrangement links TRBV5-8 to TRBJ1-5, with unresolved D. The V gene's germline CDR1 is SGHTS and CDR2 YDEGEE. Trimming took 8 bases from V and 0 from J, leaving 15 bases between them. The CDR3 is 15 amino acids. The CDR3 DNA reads TGTGCCAGGACCGACACAGTCTTTAGCAATCAGCCCCAGCATTTT. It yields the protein CARTDTVFSNQPQHF. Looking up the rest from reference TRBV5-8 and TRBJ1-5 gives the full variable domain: EAGVTQSPTHLIKTRGQQATLRCSPISGHTSVYWYQQALGLGLQFLLWYDEGEERNRGNFPPRFSGRQFPNYSSELNVNALELEDSALYLCARTDTVFSNQPQHFGDGTRLSIL.

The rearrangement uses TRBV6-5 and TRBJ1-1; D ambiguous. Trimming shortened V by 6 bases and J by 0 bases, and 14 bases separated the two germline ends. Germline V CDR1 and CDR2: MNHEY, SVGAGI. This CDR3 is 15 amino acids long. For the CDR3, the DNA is TGTGCCAGCAGCCGTGATACCACACTGAACACTGAAGCTTTCTTT. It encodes CASSRDTTLNTEAFF.

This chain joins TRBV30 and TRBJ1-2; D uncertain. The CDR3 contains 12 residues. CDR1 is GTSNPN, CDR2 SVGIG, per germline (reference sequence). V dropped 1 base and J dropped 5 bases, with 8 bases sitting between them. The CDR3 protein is CAWSADGYGYTF. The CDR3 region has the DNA TGTGCCTGGAGTGCAGACGGGTATGGCTACACCTTC.

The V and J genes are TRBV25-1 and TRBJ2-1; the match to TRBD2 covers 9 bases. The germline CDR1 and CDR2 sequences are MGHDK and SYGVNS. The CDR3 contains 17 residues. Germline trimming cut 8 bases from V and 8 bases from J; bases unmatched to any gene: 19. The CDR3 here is CASRKSWGGGASDEQFF. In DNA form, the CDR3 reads TGTGCCAGCCGAAAATCTTGGGGCGGGGGGGCCTCCGATGAGCAGTTCTTC. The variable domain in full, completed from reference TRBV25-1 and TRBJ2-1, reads EADIYQTPRYLVIGTGKKITLECSQTMGHDKMYWYQQDPGMELHLIHYSYGVNSTEKGDLSSESTVSRIRTEHFPLTLESARPSHTSQYLCASRKSWGGGASDEQFFGPGTRLTVL.

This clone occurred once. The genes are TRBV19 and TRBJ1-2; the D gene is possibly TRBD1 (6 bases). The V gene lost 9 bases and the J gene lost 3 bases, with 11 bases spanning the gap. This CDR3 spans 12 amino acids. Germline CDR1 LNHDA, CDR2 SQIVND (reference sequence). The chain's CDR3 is CASRTDHYGYTF. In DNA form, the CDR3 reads TGTGCCAGCCGGACAGACCACTATGGCTACACCTTC.

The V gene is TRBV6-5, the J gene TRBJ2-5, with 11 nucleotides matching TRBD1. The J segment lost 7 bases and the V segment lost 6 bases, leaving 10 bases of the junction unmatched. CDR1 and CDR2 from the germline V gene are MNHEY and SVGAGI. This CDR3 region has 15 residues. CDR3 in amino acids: CASSPFGQGAGTQYF. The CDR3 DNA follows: TGTGCCAGCAGCCCATTCGGACAGGGGGCAGGGACCCAGTACTTC.

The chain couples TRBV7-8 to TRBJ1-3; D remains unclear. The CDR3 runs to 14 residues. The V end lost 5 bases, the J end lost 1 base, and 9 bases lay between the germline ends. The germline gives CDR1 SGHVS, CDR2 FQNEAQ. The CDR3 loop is CASSPSGSGNTIYF. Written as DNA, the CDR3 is TGTGCCAGCAGCCCCTCGGGGTCTGGAAACACCATATATTTT.

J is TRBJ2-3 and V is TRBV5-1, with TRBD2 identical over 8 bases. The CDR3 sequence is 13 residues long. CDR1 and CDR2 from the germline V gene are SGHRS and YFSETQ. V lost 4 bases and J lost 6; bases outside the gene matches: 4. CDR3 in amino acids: CASSRTSKDTQYF. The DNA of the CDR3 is TGCGCCAGCAGCAGGACTAGCAAGGATACGCAGTATTTT.

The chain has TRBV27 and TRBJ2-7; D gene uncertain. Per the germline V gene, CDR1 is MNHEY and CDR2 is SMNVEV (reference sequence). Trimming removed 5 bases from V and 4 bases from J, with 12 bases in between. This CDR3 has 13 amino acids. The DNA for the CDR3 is TGTGCCAGCAGTCCGGGTAGCTGGTACGAGCAGTACTTC. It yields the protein CASSPGSWYEQYF.

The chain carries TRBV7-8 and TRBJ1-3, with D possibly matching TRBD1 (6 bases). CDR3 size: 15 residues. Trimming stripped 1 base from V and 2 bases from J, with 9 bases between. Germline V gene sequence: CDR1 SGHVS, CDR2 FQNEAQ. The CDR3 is CASSLDYRAGNTIYF. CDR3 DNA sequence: TGTGCCAGCAGCTTAGATTACAGGGCTGGAAACACCATATATTTT.

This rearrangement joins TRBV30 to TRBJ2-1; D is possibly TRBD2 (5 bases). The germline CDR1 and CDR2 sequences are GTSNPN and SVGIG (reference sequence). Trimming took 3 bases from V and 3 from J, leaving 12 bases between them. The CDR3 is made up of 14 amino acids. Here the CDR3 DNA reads TGTGCCTGGAGGTCCCGGGGTTACTACAATGAGCAGTTCTTC. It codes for CAWRSRGYYNEQFF.

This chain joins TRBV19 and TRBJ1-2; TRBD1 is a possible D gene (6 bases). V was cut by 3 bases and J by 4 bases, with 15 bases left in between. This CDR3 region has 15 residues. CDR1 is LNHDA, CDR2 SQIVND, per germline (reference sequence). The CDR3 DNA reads TGTGCCAGTAGTATCACAGGGTCCTCCCTCTATGGCTACACCTTC. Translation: CASSITGSSLYGYTF.

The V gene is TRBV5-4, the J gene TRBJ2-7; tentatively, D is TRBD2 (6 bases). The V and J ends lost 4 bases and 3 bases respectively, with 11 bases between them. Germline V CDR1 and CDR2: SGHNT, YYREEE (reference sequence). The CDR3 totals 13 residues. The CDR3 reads CASSRPGGYEQYF. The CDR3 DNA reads TGTGCCAGCAGCCGACCCGGGGGCTACGAGCAGTACTTC.

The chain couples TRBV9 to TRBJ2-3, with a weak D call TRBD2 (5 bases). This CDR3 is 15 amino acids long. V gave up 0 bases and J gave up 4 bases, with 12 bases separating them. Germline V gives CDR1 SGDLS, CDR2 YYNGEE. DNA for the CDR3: TGTGCCAGCAGCGTAGAAAATCGCGGGTCAGATACGCAGTATTTT. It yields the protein CASSVENRGSDTQYF.

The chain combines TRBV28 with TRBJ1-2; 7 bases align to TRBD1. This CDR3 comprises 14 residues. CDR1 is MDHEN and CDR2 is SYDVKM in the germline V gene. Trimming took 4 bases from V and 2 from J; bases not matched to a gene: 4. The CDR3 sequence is CASSSLQGNYGYTF. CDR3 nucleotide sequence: TGTGCCAGCAGTTCTTTACAGGGGAACTATGGCTACACCTTC.